A selection of T cell receptor beta chains follows, all from one sample in a study of shared clonotypes between healthy human individuals. TCRdb keeps only in-frame clones here, not all; method: immunoSEQ multiplex PCR. The table records about 2.1 million clones, just over 90% of them present only once. The sequenced sample was naive CD8+ T cells from PBMCs. The receptors derive from a man in his late teens or twenties in good health. Some clones in this sample may be carry-over from other donors' samples. Both conserved end residues are trimmed from each CDR3. The size of a clone is reported for some rows only, either as once, few or many, or as a class for expanded clones.

j_call	clone_size	cdr3_length	v_call	cdr3_aa
TRBJ2-3	-	12	TRBV4-1	ATALAGKADTQY
TRBJ2-7	-	11	TRBV7-3	ASSLTGGNEQY
TRBJ2-7	-	14	TRBV5-1	ASSLALGQILYEQY
TRBJ2-7	once	11	TRBV7-9	ASTGQGIYEQY
TRBJ1-2	-	10	TRBV6-5	ASSYSSPPYT
TRBJ2-1	-	14	TRBV7-8	ASSLVVGGSYNEQF
TRBJ2-7	-	12	TRBV28	ASSPGTAGYEQY
TRBJ2-7	-	14	TRBV7-9	ASSPPGGQKLYEQY
TRBJ1-1	-	11	TRBV2	ASMGGRPTEAF
TRBJ1-5	-	13	TRBV19	ASSIIGSSNQPQH
TRBJ2-1	-	13	TRBV15	ATSLAAFDQDEQF
TRBJ2-7	-	14	TRBV9	ASSVGVKGAAYEQY
TRBJ2-7	-	13	TRBV27	ASSLSLKVSYEQY
TRBJ1-1	-	14	TRBV2	ASTKTGPASAAEAF
TRBJ2-3	-	13	TRBV27	ASSLTLAGTDTQY
TRBJ2-7	-	13	TRBV10-3	AISDPRQGSYEQY
-	-	13	TRBV4-1	ASSQDQTGSYEQY
TRBJ2-7	-	12	TRBV27	ASSPGLAIYEQY
TRBJ2-3	-	14	TRBV5-1	ASSLNGRSHSDTQY
TRBJ1-1	few	11	TRBV19	ASSTRERTEAF
TRBJ1-1	-	14	TRBV11-2	ASSLWDRSLNTEAF
TRBJ1-1	-	13	TRBV19	ASSIPWGGNTEAF